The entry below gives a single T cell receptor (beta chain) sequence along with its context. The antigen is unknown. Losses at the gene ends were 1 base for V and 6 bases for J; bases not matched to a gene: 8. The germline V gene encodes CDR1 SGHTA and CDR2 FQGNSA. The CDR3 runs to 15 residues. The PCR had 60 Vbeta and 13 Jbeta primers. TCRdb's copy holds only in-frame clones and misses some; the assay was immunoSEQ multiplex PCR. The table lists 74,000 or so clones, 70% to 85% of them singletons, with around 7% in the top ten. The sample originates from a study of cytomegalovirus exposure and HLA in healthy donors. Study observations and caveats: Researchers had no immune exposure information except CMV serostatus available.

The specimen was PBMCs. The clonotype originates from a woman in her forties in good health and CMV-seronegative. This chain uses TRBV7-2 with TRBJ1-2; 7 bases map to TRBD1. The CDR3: CASSLGVGGGHGYTF. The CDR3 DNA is TGTGCCAGCAGCTTAGGGGTAGGGGGCGGCCATGGCTACACCTTC.